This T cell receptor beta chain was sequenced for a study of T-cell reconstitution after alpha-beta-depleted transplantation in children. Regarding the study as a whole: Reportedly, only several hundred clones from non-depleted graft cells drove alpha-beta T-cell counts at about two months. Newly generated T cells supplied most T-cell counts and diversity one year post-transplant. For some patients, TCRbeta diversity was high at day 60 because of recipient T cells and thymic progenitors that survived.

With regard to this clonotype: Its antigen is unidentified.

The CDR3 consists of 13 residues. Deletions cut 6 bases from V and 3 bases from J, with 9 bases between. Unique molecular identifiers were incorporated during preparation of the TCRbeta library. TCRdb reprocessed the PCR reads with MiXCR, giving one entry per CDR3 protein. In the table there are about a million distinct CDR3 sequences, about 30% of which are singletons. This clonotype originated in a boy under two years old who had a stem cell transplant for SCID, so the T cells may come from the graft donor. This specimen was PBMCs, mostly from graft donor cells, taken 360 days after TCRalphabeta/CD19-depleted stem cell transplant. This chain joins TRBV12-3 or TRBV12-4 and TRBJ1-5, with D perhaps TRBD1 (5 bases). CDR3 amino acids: CASSLGDNQPQHF. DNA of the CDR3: TGTGCCAGCAGCCTAGGGGACAATCAGCCCCAGCATTTT.